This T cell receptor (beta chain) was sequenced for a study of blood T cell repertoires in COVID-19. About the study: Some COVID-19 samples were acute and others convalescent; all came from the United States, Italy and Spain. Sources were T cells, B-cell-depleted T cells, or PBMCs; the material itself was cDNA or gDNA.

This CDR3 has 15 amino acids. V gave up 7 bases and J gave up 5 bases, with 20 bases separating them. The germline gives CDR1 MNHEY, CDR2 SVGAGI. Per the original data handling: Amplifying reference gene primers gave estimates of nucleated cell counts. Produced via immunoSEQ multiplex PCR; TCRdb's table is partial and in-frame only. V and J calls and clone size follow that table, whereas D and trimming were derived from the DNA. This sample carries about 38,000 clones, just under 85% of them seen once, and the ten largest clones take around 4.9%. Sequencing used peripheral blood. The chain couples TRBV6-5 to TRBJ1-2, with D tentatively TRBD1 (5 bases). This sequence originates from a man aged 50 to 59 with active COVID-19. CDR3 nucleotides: TGTGCCAGCACCGAGGGAGGGGCCCGTTGGTATGGCTACACCTTC. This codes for CASTEGGARWYGYTF.